The 7 T cell receptor beta chains given below trace back to one sample, sequenced in a study of blood T cell repertoires in COVID-19. Generated by immunoSEQ multiplex PCR, the TCRdb table keeps only in-frame clones and is missing some. The profile shows over 150,000 clones, roughly four fifths of them singletons. Sequencing was carried out using peripheral blood. The receptors originated from a woman of 80 years or more with acute or convalescent COVID-19.

This clone was seen a handful of times. The chain carries TRBV29-1 and TRBJ2-3, with 9 bases lining up with TRBD2. The CDR3 contains 15 residues. The V and J ends lost 7 bases and 0 bases, in that order; junction bases with no gene match: 8. In germline, CDR1 is SQVTM, CDR2 ANQGSEA. The CDR3 is CSALTSGTSTDTQYF. In nucleotides, the CDR3 is TGCAGCGCTCTGACTAGCGGAACTAGCACAGATACGCAGTATTTT.

J is TRBJ1-6 and V is TRBV9; TRBD1 might be the D (6 bases). The CDR3 length is 16 residues. Germline CDR1 SGDLS, CDR2 YYNGEE. The V and J ends lost 3 bases and 4 bases respectively, with 14 bases between them. CDR3 bases: TGTGCCAGCAGCGAACGGACAGACGTTTATAATTCACCCCTCCACTTT. Amino acid sequence: CASSERTDVYNSPLHF.

The V gene is TRBV9, the J gene TRBJ2-7; 9 nucleotides line up with TRBD1. The CDR3 runs to 16 residues. Germline V gene data show CDR1 as SGDLS and CDR2 as YYNGEE. The V segment lost 4 bases and the J segment 6 bases; nucleotides outside the gene matches: 14. CDR3 sequence reads: CASSIRPGQGSSEQYF. CDR3 DNA sequence: TGTGCCAGCAGCATCCGGCCGGGACAGGGCAGTAGCGAGCAGTACTTC.

This sequence joins TRBV6-4 and TRBJ2-3; TRBD1 matches at 8 bases. The CDR3 runs to 16 residues. Per the germline V gene, CDR1 is MRHNA and CDR2 is SNTAGT. The V and J ends lost 3 bases and 1 base, in that order; junction bases with no gene match: 6. The CDR3 spells CASSEQGDLGTDTQYF. The DNA of the CDR3 is TGTGCCAGCAGTGAACAGGGGGATTTGGGCACAGATACGCAGTATTTT.

The chain employs TRBV7-9 and TRBJ1-4; the match to TRBD1 covers 8 bases. The germline CDR1 and CDR2 sequences are SEHNR and FQNEAQ (reference sequence). Trimming cost V 6 bases and J 6 bases; bases outside gene matches: 9. The CDR3 runs to 15 residues. CDR3 sequence reads: CASRDTATGDEKLFF. The CDR3 DNA reads as TGTGCCAGCAGGGATACCGCGACAGGGGATGAAAAACTGTTTTTT. The full variable domain, with the rest looked up from reference TRBV7-9 and TRBJ1-4, is DTGVSQNPRHKITKRGQNVTFRCDPISEHNRLYWYRQTLGQGPEFLTYFQNEAQLEKSRLLSDRFSAERPKGSFSTLEIQRTEQGDSAMYLCASRDTATGDEKLFFGSGTQLSVL.

This chain connects TRBV2 to TRBJ1-3, with no clear D. The germline V gene encodes CDR1 SNHLY and CDR2 FYNNEI. The CDR3 is 15 amino acids. V was trimmed by 0 bases and J by 4 bases, leaving 10 bases between them. The CDR3 coding sequence is TGTGCCAGCAGTGAAGCCGGGCGGGGAGGAAACACCATATATTTT. Protein sequence: CASSEAGRGGNTIYF.

The V gene is TRBV30, the J gene TRBJ1-6; the D is unclear. The V and J ends lost 0 bases and 6 bases respectively, with 18 bases between them. The CDR3 has 17 residues. The germline CDR1 and CDR2 sequences are GTSNPN and SVGIG (reference sequence). The chain's CDR3 is CAWSVSGVVFFNSPLHF. Here the CDR3 DNA reads TGTGCCTGGAGTGTAAGCGGGGTTGTATTTTTTAATTCACCCCTCCACTTT. The complete variable domain, with remaining parts taken from reference TRBV30 and TRBJ1-6, reads SQTIHQWPATLVQPVGSPLSLECTVEGTSNPNLYWYRQAAGRGLQLLFYSVGIGQISSEVPQNLSASRPQDRQFILSSKKLLLSDSGFYLCAWSVSGVVFFNSPLHFGNGTRLTVT.